The 17 T cell receptor beta chains presented below share a single source sample, sequenced in a study of blood T cells in healthy people across ages. Together with a sample-barcoded 5' primer, a J-beta primer mix was included in a second PCR lasting about 7 to 11 cycles. TCRdb ran MiXCR on the 5' RACE reads and lists one entry per CDR3 protein. The table has more than 700,000 distinct CDR3 sequences, about 46% seen once. Sequencing used blood. These receptors originate from an elderly man in good health.

Worth noting for this clonotype: A single base separates this from a much larger clone, so it may be a read error. The V call is TRBV5-1, the J call TRBJ2-7, with D perhaps TRBD1 (6 bases). Trimming pared 0 bases from V and 12 bases from J, leaving 19 bases between. CDR3 size: 14 residues. Germline lookup yields CDR1 SGHRS and CDR2 YFSETQ. The DNA for the CDR3 is TGCGCCAGCAGCTTGGACAGGGATTGGGAGACCCGGTACTTC. Residues: CASSLDRDWETRYF.

For this clonotype: Germline is not matched at one junction end, which may reflect a read error. This CDR3 reads CATSRDPSFNEQFF. Written as DNA, the CDR3 is TGTGCCACCAGCAGAGATCCCTCCTTCAATGAGCAGTTCTTC. V usage is TRBV15 and J usage is TRBJ2-1; D is unresolved. This CDR3 is 14 amino acids long. Germline V gives CDR1 LNHNV, CDR2 YYDKDF (reference sequence).

V and J are TRBV29-1 and TRBJ2-2; tentative D call: TRBD2 (6 bases). CDR3 length: 14 amino acids. The germline V gene encodes CDR1 SQVTM and CDR2 ANQGSEA. V was pared by 1 base and J by 3 bases, with 9 bases between. The CDR3 protein is CSVEGGVDTGELFF. The CDR3 region has the DNA TGCAGCGTTGAAGGGGGGGTCGACACCGGGGAGCTGTTTTTT.

This chain connects TRBV2 to TRBJ2-3, with TRBD2 matching 7 bases. This CDR3 spans 14 amino acids. Germline V gene sequence: CDR1 SNHLY, CDR2 FYNNEI. The J segment lost 6 bases and the V segment lost 5 bases, leaving 8 bases of the junction unmatched. In DNA, the CDR3 is TGTGCCAGCAGTAATACGGGGGGACTGGATACGCAGTATTTT. As protein: CASSNTGGLDTQYF.

The CDR3: CASSLFRDRGRTSGSPNEQFF. The CDR3 region has the DNA TGTGCCAGCAGCTTGTTCCGGGACAGGGGGCGGACTAGCGGGAGCCCCAATGAGCAGTTCTTC. V gene TRBV7-3 combines with J gene TRBJ2-7, with a tentative D call TRBD2 (13 bases). The J call is doubtful: the DNA matches TRBJ2-1 better. The CDR3 extends over 21 amino acids. Germline-derived CDR1 and CDR2 are SGHTA and FQGTGA.

This clonotype was counted between two and nine times. V usage is TRBV12-3 or TRBV12-4 and J usage is TRBJ1-2, with a weak D call TRBD1 (6 bases). The CDR3 sequence is 18 residues long. V was cut by 6 bases and J by 3 bases, with 26 bases left in between. This chain's CDR3 is CASSPVGQGLLNHYGYTF. The CDR3 DNA is TGTGCCAGCAGCCCCGTCGGGCAGGGGTTATTAAACCACTATGGCTACACCTTC.

The chain carries TRBV2 and TRBJ2-1; D may be TRBD2 (7 bases). The CDR3 is 15 residues long. V was cut by 2 bases and J by 4 bases, with 12 bases left in between. From germline, CDR1 is SNHLY and CDR2 FYNNEI. The CDR3 bases are TGTGCCAGCAGTGAACGCGGGGGCGGTTACAATGAGCAGTTCTTC. Its protein product is CASSERGGGYNEQFF.

V usage is TRBV28 and J usage is TRBJ2-7, with D hard to call. The germline CDR1 and CDR2 sequences are MDHEN and SYDVKM. CDR3 length equals 16 residues. Trimming took 3 bases from V and 3 from J, leaving 18 bases between them. CDR3 amino acids: CASSFYLGLLNYEQYF. In nucleotides, the CDR3 is TGTGCCAGCAGTTTTTATTTGGGGTTACTAAACTACGAGCAGTACTTC.

The genes are TRBV7-9 and TRBJ2-5; either TRBD1 or TRBD2 may fit D (5 bases each). The J call may be incorrect, as the DNA end agrees better with TRBJ2-7. Germline CDR1 and CDR2: SEHNR and FQNEAQ (reference sequence). The CDR3 covers 14 residues. The CDR3 spells CASSLPGPATEQYF. The CDR3 nucleotides read TGTGCCAGCAGCTTACCGGGGCCAGCTACCGAGCAGTACTTC.

In this sample, this clonotype turned up a few times. The chain is built from TRBV7-9 and TRBJ2-1; a possible D gene is TRBD1 (6 bases). The germline CDR1 and CDR2 sequences are SEHNR and FQNEAQ (reference sequence). Trimming took 8 bases from V and 4 from J, leaving 12 bases between them. CDR3 length: 13 residues. The CDR3 loop reads CASGQTLYNEQFF. CDR3 DNA: TGTGCCAGCGGACAGACCCTTTACAATGAGCAGTTCTTC.

The V and J genes are TRBV24-1 and TRBJ2-1; perhaps D is TRBD1 or TRBD2 (6 bases each). Germline V lookup: CDR1 KGHDR, CDR2 SFDVKD. The V and J ends lost 7 bases and 2 bases respectively, with 17 bases between them. This CDR3 has 16 amino acids. CDR3 residues: CATSTDRRGAYNEQFF. CDR3 sequence (DNA): TGTGCCACCAGCACTGACAGGAGGGGGGCCTACAATGAGCAGTTCTTC.

V gene TRBV7-6 combines with J gene TRBJ2-5, with TRBD2 matching 9 bases. Germline CDR1 is SGHVS and CDR2 is FNYEAQ. The junction had 5 bases not matched to a gene; V was cut back by 1 base and J by 2 bases. The CDR3 runs to 16 residues. CDR3 amino acids: CASSLGVSGRQETQYF. The CDR3 DNA reads TGTGCCAGCAGCTTAGGGGTTAGCGGGAGACAAGAGACCCAGTACTTC.

The CDR3 nucleotides read TGCGCCAGCAGCCAGACCAACTCTGGGGCCAACGTCCTGACTTTC. Protein: CASSQTNSGANVLTF. This rearrangement joins TRBV4-1 to TRBJ2-6; D not certain. The CDR3 totals 15 residues. V dropped 3 bases and J dropped 0 bases, with 6 bases sitting between them. Germline CDR1 is MGHRA and CDR2 is YSYEKL.

This clonotype was detected ten times or more. Since a much larger clone is just one base distant, this may be a read error. This chain uses TRBV4-3 with TRBJ2-7, with 11 bases lining up with TRBD2. Per the germline V gene, CDR1 is LGHNA and CDR2 is YSLEER. CDR3 length: 16 amino acids. The ends lost 0 bases at V and 3 bases at J; junction bases unmatched: 4. The CDR3 protein is CASSQEGTSGNYEQYF. CDR3 bases: TGCGCCAGCAGCCAAGAGGGGACTAGCGGAAACTACGAGCAGTACTTC.

The genes are TRBV30 and TRBJ1-5; possible D gene TRBD1, 5 bases. Germline CDR1 GTSNPN, CDR2 SVGIG (reference sequence). The CDR3 sequence is 14 residues long. V was shortened by 2 bases and J by 10 bases, with 18 bases between the two germline ends. The CDR3 loop reads CAWSSRQMNLPQHF. CDR3 coding DNA: TGTGCCTGGAGTTCAAGACAGATGAACTTACCCCAGCATTTT.

This clonotype has a count of ten or more. The rearrangement links TRBV7-2 to TRBJ2-3; either TRBD1 or TRBD2 may fit D (5 bases each). The CDR3 extends over 15 amino acids. Germline V gene sequence: CDR1 SGHTA, CDR2 FQGNSA. The V and J ends lost 7 bases and 2 bases respectively, with 16 bases between them. CDR3 in amino acids: CASTGTGFNTDTQYF. CDR3 in DNA: TGTGCCAGCACCGGGACCGGCTTTAACACAGATACGCAGTATTTT.

This chain joins TRBV29-1 and TRBJ2-2; D not certain. There are 14 residues in the CDR3. CDR1 is SQVTM and CDR2 is ANQGSEA in the germline V gene. For the CDR3, the DNA is TGCGGCGCTGGGCTGGCCAGAGCCACCGGGGAGCTGTTTTTT. Translation gives CGAGLARATGELFF.